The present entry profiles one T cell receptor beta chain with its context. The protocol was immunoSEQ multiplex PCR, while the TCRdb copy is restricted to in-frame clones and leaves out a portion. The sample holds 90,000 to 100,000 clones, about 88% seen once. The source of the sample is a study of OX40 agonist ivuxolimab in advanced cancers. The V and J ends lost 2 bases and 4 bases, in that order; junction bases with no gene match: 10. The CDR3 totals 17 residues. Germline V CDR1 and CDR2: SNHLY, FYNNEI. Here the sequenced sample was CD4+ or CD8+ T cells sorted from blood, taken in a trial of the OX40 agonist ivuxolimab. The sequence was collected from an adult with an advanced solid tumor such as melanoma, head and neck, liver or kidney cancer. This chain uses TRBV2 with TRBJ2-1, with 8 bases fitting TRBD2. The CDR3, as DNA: TGTGCCAGCAGTGAACCAGGAGCGGGAGTCCGTTACAATGAGCAGTTCTTC. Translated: CASSEPGAGVRYNEQFF.